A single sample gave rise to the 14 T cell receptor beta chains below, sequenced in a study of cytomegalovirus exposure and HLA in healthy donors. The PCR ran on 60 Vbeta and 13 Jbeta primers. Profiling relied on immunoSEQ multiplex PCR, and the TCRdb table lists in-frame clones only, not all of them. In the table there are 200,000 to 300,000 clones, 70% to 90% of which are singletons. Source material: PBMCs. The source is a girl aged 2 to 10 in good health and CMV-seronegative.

CDR3 DNA: TGTGCCAGCAGCTTGGAAGGGAGGAACACTGAAGCTTTCTTT. As protein: CASSLEGRNTEAFF. The rearrangement links TRBV5-8 to TRBJ1-1; D is unresolved. The germline V gene encodes CDR1 SGHTS and CDR2 YDEGEE. V gave up 0 bases and J gave up 1 base, with 7 bases separating them. CDR3 length: 14 residues.

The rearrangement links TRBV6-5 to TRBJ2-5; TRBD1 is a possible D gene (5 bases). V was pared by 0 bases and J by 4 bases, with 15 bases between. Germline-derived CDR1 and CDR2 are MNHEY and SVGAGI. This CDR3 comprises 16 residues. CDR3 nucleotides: TGTGCCAGCAGTTACTCGAACAGGCCTGTGCGAGAGACCCAGTACTTC. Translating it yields CASSYSNRPVRETQYF.

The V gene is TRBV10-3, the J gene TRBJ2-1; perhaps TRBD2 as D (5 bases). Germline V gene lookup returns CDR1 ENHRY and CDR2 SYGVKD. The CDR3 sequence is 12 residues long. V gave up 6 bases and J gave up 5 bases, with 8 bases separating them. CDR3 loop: CAIRREDNEQFF. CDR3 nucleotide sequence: TGTGCCATCAGGAGGGAAGACAATGAGCAGTTCTTC.

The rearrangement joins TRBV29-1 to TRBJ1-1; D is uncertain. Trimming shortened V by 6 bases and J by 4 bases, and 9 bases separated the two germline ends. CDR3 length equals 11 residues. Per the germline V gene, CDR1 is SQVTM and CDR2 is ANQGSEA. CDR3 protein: CSVPTGTEAFF. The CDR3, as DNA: TGCAGCGTACCGACGGGCACTGAAGCTTTCTTT.

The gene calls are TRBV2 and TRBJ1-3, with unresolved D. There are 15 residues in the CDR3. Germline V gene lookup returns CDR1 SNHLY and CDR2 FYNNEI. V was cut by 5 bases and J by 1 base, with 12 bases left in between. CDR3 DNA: TGTGCCAGCAGTCTAGACTGGCTATCTGGAAACACCATATATTTT. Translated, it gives CASSLDWLSGNTIYF.

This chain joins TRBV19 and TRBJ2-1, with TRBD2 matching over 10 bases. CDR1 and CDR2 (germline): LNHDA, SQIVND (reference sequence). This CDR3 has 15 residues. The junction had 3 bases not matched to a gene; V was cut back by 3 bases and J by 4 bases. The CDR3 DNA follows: TGTGCCAGTAGTATTAGCGGGGGGTTTTACAATGAGCAGTTCTTC. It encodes CASSISGGFYNEQFF.

CDR3 loop: CASSPAPLSSGRTDTQYF. The CDR3, as DNA: TGCGCCAGCAGCCCAGCGCCCCTATCTAGCGGCCGCACAGATACGCAGTATTTT. The rearrangement uses TRBV4-1 and TRBJ2-3; 7 bases align to TRBD2. Germline V gene lookup returns CDR1 MGHRA and CDR2 YSYEKL. Trimming took 4 bases from V and 1 from J; bases not matched to a gene: 14. The CDR3 covers 18 residues.

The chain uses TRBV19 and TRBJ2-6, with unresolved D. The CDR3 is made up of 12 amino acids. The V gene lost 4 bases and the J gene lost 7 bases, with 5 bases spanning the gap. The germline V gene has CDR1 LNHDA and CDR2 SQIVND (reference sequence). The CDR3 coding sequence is TGTGCCAGTAGTAAGCTAGCCAACGTCCTGACTTTC. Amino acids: CASSKLANVLTF.

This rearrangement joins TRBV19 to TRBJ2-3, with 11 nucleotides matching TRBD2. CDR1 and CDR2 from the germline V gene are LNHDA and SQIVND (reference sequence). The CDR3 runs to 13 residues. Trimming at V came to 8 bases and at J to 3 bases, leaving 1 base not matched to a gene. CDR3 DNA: TGTGCCAGTTTAGCGGGGGGGACAGATACGCAGTATTTT. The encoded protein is CASLAGGTDTQYF.

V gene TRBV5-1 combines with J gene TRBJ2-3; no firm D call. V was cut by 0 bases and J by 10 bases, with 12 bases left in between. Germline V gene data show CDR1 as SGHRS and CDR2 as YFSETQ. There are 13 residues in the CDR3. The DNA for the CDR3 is TGCGCCAGCAGCTTGGCTGCGGAAAGAGCGCAGTATTTT. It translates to CASSLAAERAQYF.

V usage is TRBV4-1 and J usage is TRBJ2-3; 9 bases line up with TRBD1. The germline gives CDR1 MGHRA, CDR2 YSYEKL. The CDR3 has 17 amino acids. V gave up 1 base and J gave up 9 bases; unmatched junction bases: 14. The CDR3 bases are TGCGCCAGCAGCCAAGGGGGCCGGGACAGGGTACTTTTCACGCAGTATTTT. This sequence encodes CASSQGGRDRVLFTQYF.

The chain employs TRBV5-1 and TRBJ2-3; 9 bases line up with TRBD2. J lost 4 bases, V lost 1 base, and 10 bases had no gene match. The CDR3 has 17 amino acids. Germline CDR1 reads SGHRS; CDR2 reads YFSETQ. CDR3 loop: CASSLTIGGGAPDTQYF. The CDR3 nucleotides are TGCGCCAGCAGCTTGACAATAGGCGGGGGGGCCCCAGATACGCAGTATTTT.

The CDR3 sequence is CTSSRGTLSYNEQFF. The CDR3 coding sequence is TGCACCAGCAGCCGTGGGACTTTGTCTTACAATGAGCAGTTCTTC. This chain joins TRBV1 and TRBJ2-1; the table's TRBD2 call for D was not verified on the DNA. TRBV1 is a listed pseudogene. This CDR3 comprises 15 residues.

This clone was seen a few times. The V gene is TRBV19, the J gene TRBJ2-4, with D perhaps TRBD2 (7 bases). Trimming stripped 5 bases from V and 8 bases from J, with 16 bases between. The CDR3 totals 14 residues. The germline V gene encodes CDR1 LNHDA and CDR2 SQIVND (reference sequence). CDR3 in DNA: TGTGCCAGTAGTCGGGGGCAGGGAGGGGACATTCAGTACTTC. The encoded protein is CASSRGQGGDIQYF. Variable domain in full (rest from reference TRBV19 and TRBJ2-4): DGGITQSPKYLFRKEGQNVTLSCEQNLNHDAMYWYRQDPGQGLRLIYYSQIVNDFQKGDIAEGYSVSREKKESFPLTVTSAQKNPTAFYLCASSRGQGGDIQYFGAGTRLSVL.